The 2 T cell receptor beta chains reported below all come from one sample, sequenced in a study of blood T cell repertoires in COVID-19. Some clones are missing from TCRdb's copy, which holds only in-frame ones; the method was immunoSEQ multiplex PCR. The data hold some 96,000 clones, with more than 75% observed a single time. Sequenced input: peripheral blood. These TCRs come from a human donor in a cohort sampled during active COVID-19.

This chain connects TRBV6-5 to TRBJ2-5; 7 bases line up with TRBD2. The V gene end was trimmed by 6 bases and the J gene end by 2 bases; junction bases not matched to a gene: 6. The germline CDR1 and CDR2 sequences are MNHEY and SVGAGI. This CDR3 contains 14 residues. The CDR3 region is CASSRGGLQETQYF. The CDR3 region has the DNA TGTGCCAGCAGCCGCGGGGGACTACAAGAGACCCAGTACTTC.

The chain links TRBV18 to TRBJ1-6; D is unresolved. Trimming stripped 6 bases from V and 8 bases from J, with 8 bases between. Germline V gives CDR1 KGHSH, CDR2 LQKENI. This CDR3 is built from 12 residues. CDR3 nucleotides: TGTGCCAGCTCCGAGGGCGATTCACCCCTCCACTTT. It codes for CASSEGDSPLHF.